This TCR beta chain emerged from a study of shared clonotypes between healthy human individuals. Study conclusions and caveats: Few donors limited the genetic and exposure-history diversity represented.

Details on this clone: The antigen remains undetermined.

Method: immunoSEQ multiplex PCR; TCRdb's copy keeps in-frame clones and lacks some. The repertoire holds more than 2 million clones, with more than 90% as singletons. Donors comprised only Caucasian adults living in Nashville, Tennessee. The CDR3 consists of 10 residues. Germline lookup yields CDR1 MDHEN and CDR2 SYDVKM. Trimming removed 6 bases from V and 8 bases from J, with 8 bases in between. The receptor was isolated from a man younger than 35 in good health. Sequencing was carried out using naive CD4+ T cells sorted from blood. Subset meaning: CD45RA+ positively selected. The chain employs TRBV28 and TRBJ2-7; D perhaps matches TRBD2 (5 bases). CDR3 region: CASSRGKQYF. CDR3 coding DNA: TGTGCCAGCAGCCGGGGTAAGCAGTACTTC.